These 17 T cell receptor beta chains share one sample of origin, sequenced in a study of neurological immune-mediated disorders. TCRdb reprocessed the 5' RACE reads via MiXCR and lists one record per CDR3 protein. Among around 42,000 distinct CDR3 sequences listed, about 13% were seen once. Indicated time point: longitudinal time-point 3. Source material: PBMCs. The receptors were gathered from a man under 40 in good health.

This clonotype was picked up many times. The chain recombines TRBV29-1 with TRBJ1-5; D is unresolved. V gave up 6 bases and J gave up 3 bases, with 12 bases separating them. The CDR3 length is 13 residues. In germline, CDR1 is SQVTM, CDR2 ANQGSEA. The CDR3 DNA reads as TGCAGCGTCCGAGACACCGCCAATCAGCCCCAGCATTTT. It yields the protein CSVRDTANQPQHF.

This clonotype was recorded many times. This chain links TRBV10-3 with TRBJ1-6; the match to TRBD1 covers 7 bases. CDR3 length: 14 amino acids. With 6 bases clipped from V and 5 bases from J, the junction kept 4 bases outside the gene matches. Germline V lookup: CDR1 ENHRY, CDR2 SYGVKD. The CDR3 spells CAIRQGQNNSPLHF. The CDR3 bases are TGTGCCATCAGACAGGGACAGAATAATTCACCCCTCCACTTT.

At least ten counts were recorded for this clonotype. This rearrangement joins TRBV28 to TRBJ2-1, with unresolved D. This CDR3 spans 12 amino acids. Germline CDR1 MDHEN, CDR2 SYDVKM. With 2 bases removed from V and 5 bases from J, the gap between germline ends came to 4 bases. The CDR3 region is CASSLPHNEQFF. Written as DNA, the CDR3 is TGTGCCAGCAGTTTACCTCACAATGAGCAGTTCTTC.

This clonotype was picked up many times. The J gene is TRBJ2-5, the V gene TRBV7-6, with D tentatively TRBD1 (6 bases). Trimming removed 1 base from V and 2 bases from J, with 8 bases in between. This CDR3 has 14 amino acids. Per the germline V gene, CDR1 is SGHVS and CDR2 is FNYEAQ. The CDR3 here is CASSLVTGQETQYF. The CDR3 DNA is TGTGCCAGCAGCTTAGTGACAGGTCAAGAGACCCAGTACTTC. Supplemented by reference TRBV7-6 and TRBJ2-5, the full variable domain reads GAGVSQSPRYKVTKRGQDVALRCDPISGHVSLYWYRQALGQGPEFLTYFNYEAQQDKSGLPNDRFSAERPEGSISTLTIQRTEQRDSAMYRCASSLVTGQETQYFGPGTRLLVL.

This clonotype has a count of ten or more. The rearrangement uses TRBV28 and TRBJ2-2; 8 bases match TRBD2. Germline CDR1 reads MDHEN; CDR2 reads SYDVKM. The CDR3 totals 15 residues. Trimming at V came to 9 bases and at J to 0 bases, leaving 6 bases not matched to a gene. The DNA of the CDR3 is TGTGCCAGTATGGTGGGACTAGCGAACACCGGGGAGCTGTTTTTT. It translates to CASMVGLANTGELFF.

This clonotype was detected ten times or more. The chain joins TRBV3-1 to TRBJ2-1; TRBD2 matches at 11 bases. In germline, CDR1 is LGHDT, CDR2 YNNKEL (reference sequence). The CDR3 is 16 amino acids. Trimming removed 7 bases from V and 2 bases from J; junction bases left unmatched: 7. The DNA of the CDR3 is TGTGCCAGCAAGAGGGGACTAGCGGTCGCCTACAATGAGCAGTTCTTC. It encodes CASKRGLAVAYNEQFF.

This clonotype was seen at least ten times. J is TRBJ2-7 and V is TRBV20-1, with TRBD2 identical over 9 bases. The CDR3 runs 13 residues. Germline lookup yields CDR1 DFQATT and CDR2 SNEGSKA (reference sequence). Germline trimming cut 2 bases from V and 6 bases from J; bases unmatched to any gene: 5. In DNA, the CDR3 is TGCAGTGCTAGACCGGGACTAGCTTTCGAGCAGTACTTC. This sequence encodes CSARPGLAFEQYF.

In this sample, this clonotype turned up many times. The chain couples TRBV20-1 to TRBJ1-1; maybe TRBD1 (5 bases). Deletions cut 6 bases from V and 6 bases from J, with 17 bases between. The CDR3 is 13 residues long. Germline V CDR1 and CDR2: DFQATT, SNEGSKA (reference sequence). The CDR3 DNA reads TGCAGTGCGCTCGACGGGGGAGCATCTGAAGCTTTCTTT. Encoded protein: CSALDGGASEAFF.

In its sample, this clonotype was seen a few times. The CDR3 is CASSLSQGLSYEQYF. The CDR3 DNA is TGTGCCAGCAGTTTATCCCAGGGGCTGTCCTACGAGCAGTACTTC. V and J are TRBV27 and TRBJ2-7, with D maybe TRBD1 (6 bases). V lost 0 bases, J lost 1 base, and 10 bases lay in between. The V gene's germline CDR1 is MNHEY and CDR2 SMNVEV (reference sequence). The CDR3 loop spans 15 amino acids.

The table lists this clonotype with many counts. The V and J genes are TRBV7-2 and TRBJ1-3; 7 nucleotides align to TRBD1. V lost 6 bases and J lost 1; bases outside the gene matches: 6. The CDR3 covers 15 residues. Per germline, CDR1 SGHTA and CDR2 FQGNSA. CDR3 sequence: CASRSTGVSGNTIYF. CDR3 in DNA: TGTGCCAGCAGATCTACAGGGGTATCTGGAAACACCATATATTTT.

The chain couples TRBV7-8 to TRBJ2-7; TRBD1 matches at 10 bases. This CDR3 comprises 16 residues. Germline trimming cut 5 bases from V and 5 bases from J; bases unmatched to any gene: 12. Germline CDR1 is SGHVS and CDR2 is FQNEAQ. CDR3 protein: CASSPTPGTGAHEQYF. As DNA, the CDR3 is TGTGCCAGCAGCCCCACCCCCGGGACAGGGGCCCACGAGCAGTACTTC. Looking up the rest from reference TRBV7-8 and TRBJ2-7 gives the full variable domain: GAGVSQSPRYKVAKRGQDVALRCDPISGHVSLFWYQQALGQGPEFLTYFQNEAQLDKSGLPSDRFFAERPEGSVSTLKIQRTQQEDSAVYLCASSPTPGTGAHEQYFGPGTRLTVT.

This clonotype was seen a handful of times. The genes are TRBV15 and TRBJ2-2; TRBD1 matches at 7 bases. The V gene's germline CDR1 is LNHNV and CDR2 YYDKDF (reference sequence). The length of the CDR3 is 16 residues. The V segment lost 7 bases and the J segment 5 bases; nucleotides outside the gene matches: 13. The CDR3 DNA sequence: TGTGCCACCATCGCCGGAGACAGGGATGTTACCGGGGAGCTGTTTTTT. It is translated as CATIAGDRDVTGELFF.

This clonotype was seen at least ten times. V usage is TRBV5-6 and J usage is TRBJ2-7; 8 bases fit TRBD1. Unmatched junction bases numbered 19, after V lost 4 bases and J lost 1 base. Germline CDR1 SGHDT, CDR2 YYEEEE. The CDR3 contains 19 residues. CDR3: CASSRLGGMDREISYEQYF. The DNA for the CDR3 is TGTGCCAGCAGCCGACTGGGAGGAATGGACAGGGAGATTTCCTACGAGCAGTACTTC.

As regards this clonotype: The junction and the germline gene differ at one end; a read error may be behind it. J is TRBJ2-5 and V is TRBV5-1; D is perhaps TRBD2 (6 bases). The CDR3 length is 15 residues. CDR1 and CDR2 from the germline V gene are SGHRS and YFSETQ. The CDR3 loop reads CASSPWGPGEDTQYF. The DNA of the CDR3 is TGCGCCAGCAGCCCGTGGGGACCGGGAGAAGATACCCAGTACTTC. The variable domain in full, with the rest retrieved from reference TRBV5-1 and TRBJ2-5, is KAGVTQTPRYLIKTRGQQVTLSCSPISGHRSVSWYQQTPGQGLQFLFEYFSETQRNKGNFPGRFSGRQFSNSRSEMNVSTLELGDSALYLCASSPWGPGEDTQYFGPGTRLLVL.

This clonotype was picked up many times. The chain recombines TRBV29-1 with TRBJ1-1; 9 positions agree with TRBD1. The CDR3 spans 17 residues. Germline-derived CDR1 and CDR2 are SQVTM and ANQGSEA. The trim removed 5 bases at V and 0 bases at J, leaving 13 bases unmatched. The CDR3 DNA sequence: TGCAGCGTTACTCCCCGGGACAGGGTTTCTCTGAACACTGAAGCTTTCTTT. Residues: CSVTPRDRVSLNTEAFF.

This clonotype was recorded at least ten times. CDR3 DNA sequence: TGTGCCAGCAGTTACGGGGGCAATACCCAGTACTTC. Translated, it gives CASSYGGNTQYF. The chain combines TRBV6-2 or TRBV6-3 with TRBJ2-5, with D perhaps matching TRBD1 (6 bases). From germline, CDR1 is MNHEY and CDR2 SVGEGT. V was shortened by 2 bases and J by 8 bases, with 9 bases between the two germline ends. The CDR3 has 12 amino acids.

The genes are TRBV19 and TRBJ2-7; maybe TRBD1 (7 bases). The CDR3 runs to 14 residues. Germline CDR1 LNHDA, CDR2 SQIVND (reference sequence). The ends were cut back, 6 bases at V and 2 bases at J, with 14 bases in the middle. CDR3 in DNA: TGTGCCAGTAGCCGCGGGACAGCTACCTACGAGCAGTACTTC. Protein sequence: CASSRGTATYEQYF.